This T cell receptor (beta chain) was retrieved from a study of T cell changes during pregnancy in multiple sclerosis. The CDR3 is 11 residues long. Trimming removed 3 bases from V and 11 bases from J; junction bases left unmatched: 1. CDR1 and CDR2 from the germline V gene are MDHEN and SYDVKM. Repertoires were generated with immunoSEQ multiplex PCR, while TCRdb's copy carries only in-frame clones and drops some. The profile shows roughly 70,000 clones, approximately 92% of them singletons. The sequencing used peripheral blood, collected in the third trimester of pregnancy. The receptor's source is a female donor in good health, enrolled as a control in a pregnancy study. The chain is built from TRBV28 and TRBJ1-1; the match to TRBD1 covers 9 bases. The CDR3 loop reads CASSLTGGAFF. CDR3 DNA sequence: TGTGCCAGCAGTTTGACAGGGGGTGCTTTCTTT.